Listed below are T cell receptor beta chains from one sample, sequenced in a study of identical twins. MiXCR, applied by TCRdb to the 5' RACE reads, yields one record per CDR3 protein. The sample consists of approximately 700,000 distinct CDR3 sequences, 18% of them appearing once. These sequences were also reported in another study, on T cells expressing NK-cell markers.

Sequencing input: PBMCs. These receptors came from a woman aged 18-29 years in good health. Each CDR3 is given with its conserved first and last residue. Fields, in order: D gene, J gene, clone size, V gene, CDR3 protein, CDR3 DNA. The D gene is left open where the match is weak. Clone size is given for some rows only: seen once, a few or many times, or a class if the clone is expanded.

D gene: .
J gene: TRBJ2-5
clone size: few
V gene: TRBV9
CDR3 protein: CASSVASGGGRAQETQYF
CDR3 DNA: TGTGCCAGCAGCGTAGCATCAGGGGGAGGCCGGGCCCAAGAGACCCAGTACTTC

D gene: TRBD1
J gene: TRBJ2-1
clone size: .
V gene: TRBV20-1
CDR3 protein: CSARTGQGVNEQFF
CDR3 DNA: TGCAGTGCTAGAACAGGACAGGGGGTAAATGAGCAGTTCTTC

D gene: TRBD2
J gene: TRBJ2-7
clone size: few
V gene: TRBV4-3
CDR3 protein: CASSQATTSGSYEQYF
CDR3 DNA: TGCGCCAGCAGCCAAGCCACGACTAGCGGATCCTACGAGCAGTACTTC

D gene: .
J gene: TRBJ2-7
clone size: few
V gene: TRBV12-3/TRBV12-4
CDR3 protein: CASSPSRGPWEQYF
CDR3 DNA: TGTGCCAGCAGTCCTAGCCGGGGACCATGGGAGCAGTACTTC

D gene: .
J gene: TRBJ2-7
clone size: .
V gene: TRBV20-1
CDR3 protein: CSAGELRAGSYEQYF
CDR3 DNA: TGCAGTGCTGGAGAACTCAGGGCCGGGTCCTACGAGCAGTACTTC

D gene: .
J gene: TRBJ2-1
clone size: few
V gene: TRBV19
CDR3 protein: CASSWGLSYNEQFF
CDR3 DNA: TGTGCCAGTAGTTGGGGCCTCTCCTACAATGAGCAGTTCTTC

D gene: .
J gene: TRBJ2-7
clone size: few
V gene: TRBV7-6
CDR3 protein: CASSPGVELYEQYF
CDR3 DNA: TGTGCCAGCAGCCCGGGAGTAGAGCTATACGAGCAGTACTTC

D gene: .
J gene: TRBJ2-5
clone size: .
V gene: TRBV7-9
CDR3 protein: CASSLAQGRETQYF
CDR3 DNA: TGTGCCAGCAGCTTAGCTCAGGGAAGAGAGACCCAGTACTTC

D gene: .
J gene: TRBJ2-7
clone size: many
V gene: TRBV7-9
CDR3 protein: CASSFDIKYEQYF
CDR3 DNA: TGTGCCAGCAGCTTCGACATCAAATACGAGCAGTACTTC

D gene: .
J gene: TRBJ2-7
clone size: .
V gene: TRBV7-2
CDR3 protein: CASSHNWDEQYF
CDR3 DNA: TGTGCCAGCAGCCACAATTGGGACGAGCAGTACTTC

D gene: .
J gene: TRBJ2-7
clone size: few
V gene: TRBV29-1
CDR3 protein: CSVVEYEQYF
CDR3 DNA: TGCAGCGTTGTGGAGTACGAGCAGTACTTC

D gene: .
J gene: TRBJ2-7
clone size: .
V gene: TRBV11-2
CDR3 protein: CASSHGGSALYPTKKYF
CDR3 DNA: TGTGCCAGCAGCCATGGAGGCAGCGCACTATATCCAACGAAGAAGTACTTC

D gene: TRBD2
J gene: TRBJ2-1
clone size: few
V gene: TRBV2
CDR3 protein: CASRTGSSGTYNEQFF
CDR3 DNA: TGTGCCAGCCGGACCGGGTCTAGCGGGACCTACAATGAGCAGTTCTTC

D gene: TRBD2
J gene: TRBJ2-7
clone size: .
V gene: TRBV20-1
CDR3 protein: CSASGLAALYEQYF
CDR3 DNA: TGCAGTGCTAGTGGGCTAGCGGCACTCTACGAGCAGTACTTC

D gene: .
J gene: TRBJ2-3
clone size: few
V gene: TRBV6-5
CDR3 protein: CASSYSRVGGNTQYF
CDR3 DNA: TGTGCCAGCAGTTACTCAAGAGTTGGAGGCAATACGCAGTATTTT

D gene: .
J gene: TRBJ2-7
clone size: many
V gene: TRBV29-1
CDR3 protein: CSARTHYEQYF
CDR3 DNA: TGCAGCGCCCGGACACACTACGAGCAGTACTTC

D gene: .
J gene: TRBJ2-5
clone size: .
V gene: TRBV7-9
CDR3 protein: CASSFYSSTGETQYF
CDR3 DNA: TGTGCCAGCAGCTTTTACTCTTCCACGGGGGAGACCCAGTACTTC

D gene: .
J gene: TRBJ2-7
clone size: few
V gene: TRBV7-9
CDR3 protein: CASSPLGRTYEQYF
CDR3 DNA: TGTGCCAGCAGCCCGCTCGGCAGGACCTACGAGCAGTACTTC

D gene: .
J gene: TRBJ2-3
clone size: few
V gene: TRBV12-3/TRBV12-4
CDR3 protein: CASRGGDSPTDTQYF
CDR3 DNA: TGTGCCAGCAGAGGGGGGGACAGTCCCACAGATACGCAGTATTTT

D gene: .
J gene: TRBJ1-1
clone size: many
V gene: TRBV2
CDR3 protein: CASSEAQGNTEAFF
CDR3 DNA: TGTGCCAGCAGTGAAGCGCAGGGGAACACTGAAGCTTTCTTT

D gene: TRBD2
J gene: TRBJ2-5
clone size: .
V gene: TRBV10-3
CDR3 protein: CAISAGTSGAQTQYF
CDR3 DNA: TGTGCCATCAGCGCCGGGACTAGCGGGGCGCAGACCCAGTACTTC

D gene: .
J gene: TRBJ2-7
clone size: .
V gene: TRBV6-1
CDR3 protein: CASRPGAGTNEQYF
CDR3 DNA: TGTGCCAGCAGGCCCGGAGCCGGGACCAACGAGCAGTACTTC

D gene: TRBD1
J gene: TRBJ2-1
clone size: many
V gene: TRBV29-1
CDR3 protein: CSVEEGTGGYNEQFF
CDR3 DNA: TGCAGCGTTGAAGAAGGGACAGGGGGCTACAATGAGCAGTTCTTC

D gene: .
J gene: TRBJ2-3
clone size: .
V gene: TRBV12-3/TRBV12-4
CDR3 protein: CASTLPGPGDTQYF
CDR3 DNA: TGTGCCAGCACCCTACCGGGGCCGGGAGATACGCAGTATTTT

D gene: TRBD2
J gene: TRBJ2-3
clone size: .
V gene: TRBV5-1
CDR3 protein: CASSLGASGTDTQYF
CDR3 DNA: TGCGCCAGCAGCTTGGGAGCTAGCGGGACAGATACGCAGTATTTT

D gene: .
J gene: TRBJ2-3
clone size: many
V gene: TRBV7-2
CDR3 protein: CASSFGLSRGGLDTQYF
CDR3 DNA: TGTGCCAGCAGCTTCGGGCTTAGCCGCGGAGGTTTAGATACGCAGTATTTT

D gene: .
J gene: TRBJ2-3
clone size: once
V gene: TRBV5-1
CDR3 protein: CASSYAGATDTQYF
CDR3 DNA: TGCGCCAGCAGCTACGCGGGGGCGACAGATACGCAGTATTTT

D gene: .
J gene: TRBJ2-2
clone size: .
V gene: TRBV5-5
CDR3 protein: CASRIWGTGELFF
CDR3 DNA: TGTGCCAGCAGGATCTGGGGGACCGGGGAGCTGTTTTTT

D gene: .
J gene: TRBJ2-3
clone size: .
V gene: TRBV12-3/TRBV12-4
CDR3 protein: CASSLYRDGADTQYF
CDR3 DNA: TGTGCCAGCAGTTTATACAGGGATGGGGCAGATACGCAGTATTTT

D gene: TRBD2
J gene: TRBJ2-3
clone size: .
V gene: TRBV11-2
CDR3 protein: CASSLPSGESTDTQYF
CDR3 DNA: TGTGCCAGCAGCCTTCCTAGCGGGGAGAGCACAGATACGCAGTATTTT

D gene: .
J gene: TRBJ2-6
clone size: many
V gene: TRBV4-3
CDR3 protein: CASSQDAGAGANVLTF
CDR3 DNA: TGCGCCAGCAGCCAAGATGCAGGGGCTGGGGCCAACGTCCTGACTTTC

D gene: TRBD2
J gene: TRBJ2-1
clone size: .
V gene: TRBV5-1
CDR3 protein: CASRREGEQFF
CDR3 DNA: TGCGCCAGCCGCAGGGAGGGTGAGCAGTTCTTC

D gene: .
J gene: TRBJ1-5
clone size: many
V gene: TRBV12-3/TRBV12-4
CDR3 protein: CASSFRGGSNQPQHF
CDR3 DNA: TGTGCCAGCAGTTTTCGAGGGGGGAGCAATCAGCCCCAGCATTTT

D gene: TRBD2
J gene: TRBJ2-7
clone size: few
V gene: TRBV7-2
CDR3 protein: CASSLLAGAAEQYF
CDR3 DNA: TGTGCCAGCAGCTTACTAGCGGGGGCGGCCGAGCAGTACTTC

D gene: .
J gene: TRBJ2-7
clone size: few
V gene: TRBV10-1
CDR3 protein: CASKLACKYEQYF
CDR3 DNA: TGCGCCAGCAAACTAGCTTGTAAGTACGAGCAGTACTTC

D gene: TRBD1
J gene: TRBJ1-1
clone size: few
V gene: TRBV29-1
CDR3 protein: CSASGQENTEAFF
CDR3 DNA: TGCAGCGCCTCTGGACAGGAGAACACTGAAGCTTTCTTT

D gene: TRBD2
J gene: TRBJ2-7
clone size: .
V gene: TRBV2
CDR3 protein: CASNALAGGTYEQYF
CDR3 DNA: TGTGCCAGCAACGCCCTAGCGGGGGGGACCTACGAGCAGTACTTC

D gene: .
J gene: TRBJ1-2
clone size: .
V gene: TRBV20-1
CDR3 protein: CSVPQGNYGYTF
CDR3 DNA: TGCAGTGTCCCGCAGGGGAACTATGGCTACACCTTC

D gene: TRBD1
J gene: TRBJ2-5
clone size: .
V gene: TRBV5-1
CDR3 protein: CASSTGTEEETQYF
CDR3 DNA: TGCGCCAGCAGCACCGGGACAGAGGAAGAGACCCAGTACTTC

D gene: .
J gene: TRBJ2-1
clone size: .
V gene: TRBV29-1
CDR3 protein: CSVVRNEQFF
CDR3 DNA: TGCAGCGTTGTGCGCAATGAGCAGTTCTTC

D gene: .
J gene: TRBJ2-1
clone size: .
V gene: TRBV7-3
CDR3 protein: CASSPDAGTYNEQFF
CDR3 DNA: TGTGCCAGCAGCCCGGACGCGGGGACATACAATGAGCAGTTCTTC

D gene: .
J gene: TRBJ1-1
clone size: few
V gene: TRBV29-1
CDR3 protein: CSVPPRRVGAEAFF
CDR3 DNA: TGCAGCGTGCCCCCTCGGAGGGTTGGGGCTGAAGCTTTCTTT

D gene: TRBD2
J gene: TRBJ2-1
clone size: .
V gene: TRBV5-1
CDR3 protein: CASSLLKSGGFQDEQFF
CDR3 DNA: TGCGCCAGCAGCTTGCTCAAGAGCGGGGGGTTTCAGGATGAGCAGTTCTTC

D gene: TRBD2
J gene: TRBJ2-1
clone size: few
V gene: TRBV7-9
CDR3 protein: CASSSPRERESYNEQFF
CDR3 DNA: TGTGCCAGCAGCTCGCCACGGGAGCGGGAGTCCTACAATGAGCAGTTCTTC